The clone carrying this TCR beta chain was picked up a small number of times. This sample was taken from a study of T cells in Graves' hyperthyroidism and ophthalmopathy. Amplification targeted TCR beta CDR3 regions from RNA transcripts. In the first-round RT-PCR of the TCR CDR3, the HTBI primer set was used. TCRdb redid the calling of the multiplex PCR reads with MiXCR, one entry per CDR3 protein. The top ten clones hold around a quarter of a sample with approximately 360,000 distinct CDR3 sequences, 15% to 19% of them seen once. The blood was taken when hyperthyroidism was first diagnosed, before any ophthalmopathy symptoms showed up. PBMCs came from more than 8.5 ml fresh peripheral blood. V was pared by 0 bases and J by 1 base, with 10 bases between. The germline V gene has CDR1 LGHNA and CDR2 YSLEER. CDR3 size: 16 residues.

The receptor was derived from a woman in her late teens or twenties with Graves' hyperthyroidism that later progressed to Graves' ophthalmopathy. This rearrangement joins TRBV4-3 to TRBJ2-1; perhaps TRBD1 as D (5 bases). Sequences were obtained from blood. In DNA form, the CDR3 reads TGCGCCAGCAGCCAAGATAGGGGCAGTTCCTACAATGAGCAGTTCTTC. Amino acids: CASSQDRGSSYNEQFF.